These T cell receptor beta chains were read from a single sample in a study of T cells after yellow fever vaccination. One entry per CDR3 protein, called by TCRdb with MiXCR from the 5' RACE reads. The sample yields 250,000 or so distinct CDR3 sequences, more than 6.5% seen once. The sequenced sample was CD4+ T cells sorted from PBMCs, obtained on the day of the yellow fever booster vaccination. The receptor source for this set is a man aged 25-40 years who received the YFV17D yellow fever vaccine. The CDR3 runs from the conserved cysteine through the conserved F or W. The D gene is left open where the match is weak. Not all rows give a size; the values are once, few, many and, for expanded clones, a class.

14	TRBV7-2	TRBJ1-6	many	TRBD1	TGTGCCAGCAGCTTCAACAGGGGCCGATCACCCCTCCACTTT	CASSFNRGRSPLHF
12	TRBV7-9	TRBJ2-7	many	-	TGTGCCAGCAGCTTCAGTGTCGACGAGCAGTACTTC	CASSFSVDEQYF
15	TRBV20-1	TRBJ2-7	-	TRBD1	TGCAGTGCTCACCTCCGGGACAGGTACTCCTACGAGCAGTACTTC	CSAHLRDRYSYEQYF
13	TRBV28	TRBJ2-3	many	-	TGTGCCAGCAGTTTCCTACAGGGTGGTACGCAGTATTTT	CASSFLQGGTQYF
14	TRBV6-1	TRBJ2-5	-	-	TGTGCCAGCAGACCCGGGTCGTCGGAAGAGACCCAGTACTTC	CASRPGSSEETQYF
14	TRBV19	TRBJ2-7	-	-	TGTGCCAGTAATCCTACAGGATATTCCTACGAGCAGTACTTC	CASNPTGYSYEQYF
11	TRBV12-3/TRBV12-4	TRBJ2-1	many	-	TGTGCCAGCAGTTTAGACCCTAAGCAGTTCTTC	CASSLDPKQFF
12	TRBV5-1	TRBJ2-7	-	-	TGCGCCATCGAAGGGGGGCTTCACGAGCAGTACTTC	CAIEGGLHEQYF
14	TRBV20-1	TRBJ2-1	many	TRBD2	TGCAGTGCTAAATTAGCGGGAGTAGGGAATGAGCAGTTCTTC	CSAKLAGVGNEQFF
14	TRBV12-3/TRBV12-4	TRBJ2-7	few	-	TGTGCCAGCAGTTTGGAGGGAGTAGTGGGAGAGCAGTACTTC	CASSLEGVVGEQYF
12	TRBV3-1	TRBJ2-1	many	-	TGTGCCAGCAACGGCAGGAACAATGAGCAGTTCTTC	CASNGRNNEQFF